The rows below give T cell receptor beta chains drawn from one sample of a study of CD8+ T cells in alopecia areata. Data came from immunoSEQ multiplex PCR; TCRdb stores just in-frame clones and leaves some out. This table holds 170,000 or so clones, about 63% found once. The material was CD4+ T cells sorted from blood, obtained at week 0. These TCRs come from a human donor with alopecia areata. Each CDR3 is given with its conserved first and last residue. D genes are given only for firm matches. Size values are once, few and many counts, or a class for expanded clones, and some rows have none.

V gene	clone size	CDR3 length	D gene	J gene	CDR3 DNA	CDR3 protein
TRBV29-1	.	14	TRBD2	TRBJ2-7	TGCAGCGCAACCAAGCGGGGGCAAACCTACGAGCAGTACTTC	CSATKRGQTYEQYF
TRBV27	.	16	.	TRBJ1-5	TGTGCCAGCAGTCAGAGGGGGGCCACGGGCAATCAGCCCCAGCATTTT	CASSQRGATGNQPQHF
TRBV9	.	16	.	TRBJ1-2	TGTGCCAGCAGCGTAGACAGTAGGGCAGCTAACTATGGCTACACCTTC	CASSVDSRAANYGYTF
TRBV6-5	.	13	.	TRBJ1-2	TGTGCCAGCAGTCCGCAGGGTAGGCATGGCTACACCTTC	CASSPQGRHGYTF
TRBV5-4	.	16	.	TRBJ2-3	TGTGCCAGCAGCTTGGAACCAGGGACTCGCACAGATACGCAGTATTTT	CASSLEPGTRTDTQYF
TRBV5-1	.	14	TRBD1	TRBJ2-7	TGCGCCAGCAGAGACAGGGGGACCACCTACGAGCAGTACTTC	CASRDRGTTYEQYF
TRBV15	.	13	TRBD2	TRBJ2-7	TGTGCCACCAGCTCGGGACTACCCTACGAGCAGTACTTC	CATSSGLPYEQYF
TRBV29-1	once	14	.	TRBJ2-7	TGCAGCGTTGAAACACACGGGGGCCCGCGCGAGCAGTACTTC	CSVETHGGPREQYF
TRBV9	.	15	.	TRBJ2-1	TGTGCCAGCAGCGTGGAGGGGGCAACCTACAATGAGCAGTTCTTC	CASSVEGATYNEQFF
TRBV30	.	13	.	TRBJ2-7	TGTGCCTGGAGTGCCCAGCAGGGCTACGAGCAGTACTTC	CAWSAQQGYEQYF
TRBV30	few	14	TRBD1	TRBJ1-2	TGTGCCTGGAGTGTACGGAGGACAGGGAATGGCTACACCTTC	CAWSVRRTGNGYTF
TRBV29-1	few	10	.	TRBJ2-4	TGCAGCCCGTCGGATAACTCTCAGTACTTC	CSPSDNSQYF
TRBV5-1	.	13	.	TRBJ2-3	TGCGCCAGCAGCTTTGATCGCACAGATACGCAGTATTTT	CASSFDRTDTQYF
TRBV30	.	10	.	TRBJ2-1	TGTGCCTGGAGTCACAAAGAGCAGTTCTTC	CAWSHKEQFF
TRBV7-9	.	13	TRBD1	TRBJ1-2	TGTGCCAGCAGCCTGGGACAGAACTATGGCTACACCTTC	CASSLGQNYGYTF
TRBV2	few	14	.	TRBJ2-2	TGTGCCAGCAAGGAACAGGGTCCCACCGGGGAGCTGTTTTTT	CASKEQGPTGELFF
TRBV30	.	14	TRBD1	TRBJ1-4	TGTGCCTGGAGTGCGGACAGGGGTAATGAAAAACTGTTTTTT	CAWSADRGNEKLFF
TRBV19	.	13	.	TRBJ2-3	TGTGCCAGTAGAATTAGCGGTACAGATACGCAGTATTTT	CASRISGTDTQYF
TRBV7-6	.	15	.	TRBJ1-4	TGTGCCAGCAGCTTAGAGCCTTCTTGGAATGAAAAACTGTTTTTT	CASSLEPSWNEKLFF
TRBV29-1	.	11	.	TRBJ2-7	TGCAGCGTTAAACGGGAGTACGAGCAGTACTTC	CSVKREYEQYF
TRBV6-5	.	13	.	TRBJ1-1	TGTGCCAGCAGTGAAATTCTGAACACTGAAGCTTTCTTT	CASSEILNTEAFF
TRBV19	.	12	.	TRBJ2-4	TGTGCCAGTAGTATCTGGGGAAACATTCAGTACTTC	CASSIWGNIQYF
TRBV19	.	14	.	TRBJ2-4	TGTGCCAGTAGTATGGCCGGGACTTGGAACATTCAGTACTTC	CASSMAGTWNIQYF
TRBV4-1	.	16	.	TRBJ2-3	.	CASSQDSVRGADTQYF
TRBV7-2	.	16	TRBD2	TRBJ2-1	TGTGCCAGCAGCCAAGGTAGCGGGGGATCCTACAATGAGCAGTTCTTC	CASSQGSGGSYNEQFF
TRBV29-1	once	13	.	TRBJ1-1	TGCAGCGTCCAGGGACTGCTGAACACTGAAGCTTTCTTT	CSVQGLLNTEAFF
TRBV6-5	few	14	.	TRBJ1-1	TGTGCCAGCAGTTACTCGACAGGGAACACTGAAGCTTTCTTT	CASSYSTGNTEAFF
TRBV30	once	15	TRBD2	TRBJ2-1	TGTGCCTGGAGTCCTAGCGGGGGGGCAAGAAATGAGCAGTTCTTC	CAWSPSGGARNEQFF
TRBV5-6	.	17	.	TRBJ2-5	TGTGCCAGCAGCTCGGGGGCCGGGAAGCCTCAAATGAAGACCCAGTACTTC	CASSSGAGKPQMKTQYF
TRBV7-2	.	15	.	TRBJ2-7	TGTGCCAGCAGCTTAGATGAAGGGATCACCTACGAGCAGTACTTC	CASSLDEGITYEQYF
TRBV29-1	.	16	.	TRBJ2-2	TGCAGCGTTTTAACCGGGACCTTGGCGGACACCGGGGAGCTGTTTTTT	CSVLTGTLADTGELFF
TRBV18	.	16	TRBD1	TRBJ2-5	TGTGCCAGCTCACCACCGAGGACAGGGGCCGGAGAGACCCAGTACTTC	CASSPPRTGAGETQYF
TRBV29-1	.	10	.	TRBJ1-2	TGCAGCGTCGAGAGTGGGGACTACACCTTC	CSVESGDYTF
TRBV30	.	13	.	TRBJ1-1	TGTGCCTGGAGTCATCTCAGGAACACTGAAGCTTTCTTT	CAWSHLRNTEAFF
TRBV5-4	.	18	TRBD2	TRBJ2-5	TGTGCCAGCAGCTCTCCCCATTTGTCAGCGGGGGCCCAAGAGACCCAGTACTTC	CASSSPHLSAGAQETQYF
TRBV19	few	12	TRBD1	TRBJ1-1	TGTGCCACCAGGGACAGGGCCACTGAAGCTTTCTTT	CATRDRATEAFF
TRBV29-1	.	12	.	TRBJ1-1	TGCAGCGTTCTAGGGGAGAACACTGAAGCTTTCTTT	CSVLGENTEAFF
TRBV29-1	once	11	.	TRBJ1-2	TGCAGCGTCACCCAGGCCTATGGCTACACCTTC	CSVTQAYGYTF
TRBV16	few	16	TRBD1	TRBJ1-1	TGTGCCAGCGGAAAACAGGGAGGGGGCATGAACACTGAAGCTTTCTTT	CASGKQGGGMNTEAFF
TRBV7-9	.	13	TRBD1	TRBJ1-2	TGTGCCAGCTCGGGGACAGCTAACTATGGCTACACCTTC	CASSGTANYGYTF
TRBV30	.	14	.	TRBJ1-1	TGTGCCTGGAGTGTAAACAGTCTGAACACTGAAGCTTTCTTT	CAWSVNSLNTEAFF
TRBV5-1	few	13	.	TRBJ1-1	TGCGCCAGCAGCACGAATACTAACACTGAAGCTTTCTTT	CASSTNTNTEAFF
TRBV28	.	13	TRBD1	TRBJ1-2	TGTGCCAGCGTGGACAGGGGGCGCGTAGGCTACACCTTC	CASVDRGRVGYTF
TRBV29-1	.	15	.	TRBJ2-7	TGCAGCGTGCCCGCATACGGGACCCCGGGCGGCGAGCAGTACTTC	CSVPAYGTPGGEQYF
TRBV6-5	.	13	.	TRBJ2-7	TGTGCCAGCAGTGATCCCGGGACGAGCGAGCAGTACTTC	CASSDPGTSEQYF
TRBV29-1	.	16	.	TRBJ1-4	TGCAGCGTTGGGCTCACAGGTATCCCCGCTAATGAAAAACTGTTTTTT	CSVGLTGIPANEKLFF